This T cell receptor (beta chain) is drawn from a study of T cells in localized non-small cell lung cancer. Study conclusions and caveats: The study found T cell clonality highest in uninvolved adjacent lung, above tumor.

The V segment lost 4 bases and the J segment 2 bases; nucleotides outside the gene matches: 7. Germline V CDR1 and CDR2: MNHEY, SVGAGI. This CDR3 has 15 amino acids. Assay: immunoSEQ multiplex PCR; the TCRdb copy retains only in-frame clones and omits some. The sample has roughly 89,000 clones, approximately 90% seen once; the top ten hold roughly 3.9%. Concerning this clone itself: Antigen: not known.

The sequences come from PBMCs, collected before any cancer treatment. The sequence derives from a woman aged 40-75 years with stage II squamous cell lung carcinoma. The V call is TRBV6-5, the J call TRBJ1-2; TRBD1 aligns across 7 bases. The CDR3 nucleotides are TGTGCCAGCAGTTCCTTTGGACAGGCGAACTATGGCTACACCTTC. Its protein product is CASSSFGQANYGYTF.